The clone carrying this T cell receptor beta chain was seen once. The CDR3 runs to 12 residues. With 5 bases removed from V and 9 bases from J, the gap between germline ends came to 11 bases. Germline V gene lookup returns CDR1 LNHDA and CDR2 SQIVND (reference sequence). The sample originates from a study of blood T cell repertoires in COVID-19. Overall study context: The United States, Italy and Spain provided the acute and convalescent COVID-19 samples.

Clones were sequenced by immunoSEQ multiplex PCR, and TCRdb holds only the in-frame ones, with some missing. The sample consists of about 43,000 clones, just under 85% of them appearing once. The rearrangement links TRBV19 to TRBJ2-1; D may be TRBD1 (6 bases). Sequences were obtained from peripheral blood. The sequence came from a woman aged 55-75 years with acute or convalescent COVID-19. The CDR3 nucleotides read TGTGCCAGTAGTTTCCAGGACAGTGAGCAGTTCTTC. It encodes CASSFQDSEQFF.